The rows below give T cell receptor beta chains drawn from one sample of a study of blood T cell repertoires in COVID-19. Here immunoSEQ multiplex PCR was the method, and the copy in TCRdb shows in-frame clones only, minus some. This table has 40,000 to 45,000 clones, more than 90% appearing once. The source material was peripheral blood. These receptors all come from a man in his fifties with COVID-19, enrolled during active disease. Each CDR3 is given with its conserved first and last residue. The D gene is left open where the match is weak. Some rows have no size entry. The others give once, few or many, or a class for an expanded clone.

D	J	V	size	DNA	CDR3
TRBD1	TRBJ1-3	TRBV6-5	NA	TGTGCCAGCAGTTACTCTGCAGGGGGCTCTGGAAACACCATATATTTT	CASSYSAGGSGNTIYF
NA	TRBJ1-4	TRBV4-2	NA	TGTGCCAGCAGCCAATTATACAGGGCTAATGAAAAACTGTTTTTT	CASSQLYRANEKLFF
NA	TRBJ1-2	TRBV4-1	NA	TGCGCCAGCAGCCAACAAAAAGGACCGGGATCCCACTATGGCTACACCTTC	CASSQQKGPGSHYGYTF
TRBD2	TRBJ2-2	TRBV6-5	NA	TGTGCCAGCAGTTACCGGGGGGACACCGGGGAGCTGTTTTTT	CASSYRGDTGELFF
TRBD1	TRBJ1-6	TRBV4-1	NA	TGCGCCAGCAGCCAATTGACAGGGGTCTCACCCCTCCACTTT	CASSQLTGVSPLHF
NA	TRBJ2-7	TRBV28	NA	TGTGCCAGCAGTTTAGGGTTAGAGGGAATTGGCTACGAGCAGTACTTC	CASSLGLEGIGYEQYF
NA	TRBJ2-1	TRBV21-1	NA	TGTGCCAGCTTTAAAAGGGCGGCTAGCGGGGGGTCAACTGAGCAGTTCTTC	CASFKRAASGGSTEQFF
TRBD2	TRBJ2-1	TRBV2	NA	TGTGCCAGCATTGAGACACTAGCGGGAGTGTCGTTCTTC	CASIETLAGVSFF
TRBD1	TRBJ2-1	TRBV27	NA	TGTGCCAGCAGTTCTCCCGAGGGGGCTTACAATGAGCAGTTCTTC	CASSSPEGAYNEQFF
TRBD2	TRBJ2-1	TRBV6-5	NA	TGTGCCAGCAGCGCGGGGGTTACCTACAATGAGCAGTTCTTC	CASSAGVTYNEQFF
NA	TRBJ1-2	TRBV5-1	NA	TGCGCCAGCAGCTTGGGGCCAGGACAACCTAGTGGCTACACCTTC	CASSLGPGQPSGYTF
NA	TRBJ2-7	TRBV7-9	NA	TGTGCCAGCAGCTTAGGGCAGGCCCCATATTCCTTC	CASSLGQAPYSF
NA	TRBJ2-6	TRBV27	few	TGTGCCAGCAGACGAGGGGGTGCCGACCCTGGGGCCAACGTCCTGACTTTC	CASRRGGADPGANVLTF
NA	TRBJ1-5	TRBV9	NA	TGTGCCAGCAGCCCCTGGGATTCGGGGGTAAGCAATCAGCCCCAGCATTTT	CASSPWDSGVSNQPQHF
TRBD2	TRBJ2-1	TRBV5-1	NA	TGCGCCAGCAGCTCTATAACTAGCGGGAGTGTCAATGAGCAGTTCTTC	CASSSITSGSVNEQFF
NA	TRBJ1-2	TRBV2	NA	TGTGCCAGCAGTGTAAGGGGACTGCCTAGCTACACCTTC	CASSVRGLPSYTF
NA	TRBJ2-7	TRBV4-1	NA	TGCGCCAGCAGCCACCGACAGTCCTACGAGCAGTACTTC	CASSHRQSYEQYF
TRBD2	TRBJ2-7	TRBV6-5	NA	TGTGCCAGCAGTTACTCTAGCGGGAGCTACGAGCAGTACTTC	CASSYSSGSYEQYF
TRBD1	TRBJ1-1	TRBV5-1	NA	TGCGCCAGCAGCCTCCGGGACAGGGGGTCTGAAGCTTTCTTT	CASSLRDRGSEAFF
TRBD1	TRBJ1-2	TRBV9	NA	TGTGCCAGCACCCTCACAGGGGACAACTATGGCTACACCTTC	CASTLTGDNYGYTF
NA	TRBJ1-1	TRBV5-1	NA	TGCGCCAGCAGCTTGGATCGGGGTTCAGCTTTCTTT	CASSLDRGSAFF
TRBD1	TRBJ2-7	TRBV25-1	NA	TGTGCCAGCAGTGAAGAAGGGACAGGGACTCAGTACTTC	CASSEEGTGTQYF
NA	TRBJ1-4	TRBV6-5	NA	TGTGCCAGCAGCAGAGGGTCACTCAATGAAAAACTGTTTTTT	CASSRGSLNEKLFF
NA	TRBJ2-2	TRBV27	NA	TGTGCCAGCAGTTTTCTCGGGGAGCTGTTTTTT	CASSFLGELFF
NA	TRBJ1-1	TRBV4-1	NA	TGCGCCAGCAGCCGCACGGCCGGGGGAAGGAACACTGAAGCTTTCTTT	CASSRTAGGRNTEAFF
TRBD2	TRBJ2-1	TRBV7-3	NA	TGTGCCAGCAGCGGCGGGAGCTCTTACAATGAGCAGTTCTTC	CASSGGSSYNEQFF
NA	TRBJ2-5	TRBV18	NA	TGTGCCAGCTCACCGCCCCGGGGGGCCAGGAAGTTCGAAGGGCAAGAGACCCAGTACTTC	CASSPPRGARKFEGQETQYF
TRBD2	TRBJ2-5	TRBV3-1/TRBV3-2	NA	TGTGCCAGCAGCCCGTGGACTAGCGGGAGATATGAGACCCAGTACTTC	CASSPWTSGRYETQYF
NA	TRBJ2-5	TRBV6-5	NA	TGTGCCAGCCGAGGGCTAGAGACCCAGTACTTC	CASRGLETQYF
NA	TRBJ2-5	TRBV30	NA	TGTGCCTGGAGTATTGCAGGGGAGACCCAGTACTTC	CAWSIAGETQYF
NA	TRBJ1-4	TRBV18	once	TGTGCCAGCTCACCCCGGGGGGCCTTGGAAAAACTGTTTTTT	CASSPRGALEKLFF
NA	TRBJ1-6	TRBV10-3	few	TGTGCCATCAGTGAGTACGGGGAGCGGTCACCCCTCCACTTT	CAISEYGERSPLHF
NA	TRBJ2-2	TRBV5-6	NA	TGTGCCAGCAGCTTTGACGGAACACTCGGGTACACCGGGGAGCTGTTTTTT	CASSFDGTLGYTGELFF
TRBD1	TRBJ1-5	TRBV19	NA	TGTGCCAGTACGAGGACAGGGAATAGCAATCAGCCCCAGCATTTT	CASTRTGNSNQPQHF
TRBD2	TRBJ2-2	TRBV10-3	NA	TGTGCCATCAGTGGGTTAGCGGGAGTACGCACCGGGGAGCTGTTTTTT	CAISGLAGVRTGELFF
TRBD1	TRBJ1-2	TRBV4-3	NA	TGCGCCAGCAGCCAAGAGATGGGATCGACAGGGCGAGGCTACACCTTC	CASSQEMGSTGRGYTF
NA	TRBJ2-7	TRBV14	NA	TGTGCCAGCAGCCAATCACTCGAGCAGTACTTC	CASSQSLEQYF
TRBD2	TRBJ2-3	TRBV20-1	NA	TGCAGTGCTAGTCCGAGCGGGAGGACTTCAGATACGCAGTATTTT	CSASPSGRTSDTQYF
NA	TRBJ1-4	TRBV6-5	NA	TGTGCCAGCAGGCCACAGCTAACTAATGAAAAACTGTTTTTT	CASRPQLTNEKLFF
TRBD1	TRBJ1-2	TRBV11-2	NA	TGTGCCAGCAGCTCGGGACAGGGGGCCTATGGCTACACCTTC	CASSSGQGAYGYTF
TRBD1	TRBJ1-2	TRBV4-1	NA	TGCGCCAGCAGCCATACAGGGGGGGGAGGGGGCTACACCTTC	CASSHTGGGGGYTF
NA	TRBJ1-2	TRBV25-1	once	TGTGCCAGCAGCCGGGAGTTCTATGGCTACACCTTC	CASSREFYGYTF
NA	TRBJ2-7	TRBV6-6	NA	TGTGCCAGCAGTTACGCGGACTCCGGGGGCTACGAGCAGTACTTC	CASSYADSGGYEQYF